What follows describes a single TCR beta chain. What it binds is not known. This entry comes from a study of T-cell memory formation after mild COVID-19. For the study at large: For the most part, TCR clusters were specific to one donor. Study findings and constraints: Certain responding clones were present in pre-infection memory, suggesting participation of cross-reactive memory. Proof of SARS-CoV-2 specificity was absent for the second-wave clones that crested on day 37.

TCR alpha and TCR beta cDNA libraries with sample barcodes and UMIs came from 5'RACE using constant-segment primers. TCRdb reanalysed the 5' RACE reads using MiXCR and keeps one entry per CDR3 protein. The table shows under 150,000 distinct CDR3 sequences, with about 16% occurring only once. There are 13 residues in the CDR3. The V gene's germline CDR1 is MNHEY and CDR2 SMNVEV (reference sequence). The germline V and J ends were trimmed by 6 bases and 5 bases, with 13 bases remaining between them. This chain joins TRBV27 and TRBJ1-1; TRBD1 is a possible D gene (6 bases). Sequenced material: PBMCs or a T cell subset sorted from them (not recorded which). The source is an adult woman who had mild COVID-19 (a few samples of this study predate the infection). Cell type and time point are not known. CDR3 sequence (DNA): TGTGCCAGCAGCCGGGGGCCGGGGACTGAAGCTTTCTTT. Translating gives CASSRGPGTEAFF.